The 18 T cell receptor beta chains in this list originate from one sample, sequenced in a study of regulatory T cells in long-lasting Graves disease. Stated time point: persistent/refractory GD, antithyroid drugs over 5 years with positive TRAb. Following extraction of RNA from PBMCs, that RNA was used to make the TCR library. Building the TCR beta libraries relied on iRepertoire HTBI primers, and CDR3 regions underwent Arm-PCR. TCRdb ran MiXCR on the multiplex PCR reads and lists one entry per CDR3 protein. The table lists hundreds of thousands of distinct CDR3 sequences, 25% to 30% of them singletons, with about 40% in the top ten. Sequenced material: peripheral blood mononuclear cells (PBMCs), taken when the disease was refractory, from a patient treated with antithyroid drugs. Receptors were obtained from a female donor with Graves disease.

In this sample, this clonotype turned up a few times. V is TRBV10-3 and J is TRBJ1-1; D ambiguous. CDR3 length: 15 amino acids. Trimming pared 3 bases from V and 1 base from J, leaving 12 bases between. The germline V gene has CDR1 ENHRY and CDR2 SYGVKD. The CDR3 region has the DNA TGTGCCATCAGTGAATTTGACATAACGAACACTGAAGCTTTCTTT. Its translation: CAISEFDITNTEAFF.

The chain combines TRBV20-1 with TRBJ1-1, with 10 bases matching TRBD1. Losses at the gene ends were 3 bases for V and 1 base for J; bases not matched to a gene: 8. Looked up from germline, CDR1 is DFQATT and CDR2 is SNEGSKA (reference sequence). The CDR3 sequence is 16 residues long. The CDR3 protein is CSASSRQGAGNTEAFF. In nucleotides, the CDR3 is TGCAGTGCTAGCAGCCGACAGGGGGCAGGGAACACTGAAGCTTTCTTT.

This clonotype came up a few times. In DNA form, the CDR3 reads TGCAGTGCTTCGGGGTTCGGCTACACCTTC. Translated: CSASGFGYTF. The chain has TRBV20-1 and TRBJ1-2; D uncertain. Trimming removed 5 bases at V and 8 bases at J, with 9 bases between. Germline CDR1 DFQATT, CDR2 SNEGSKA (reference sequence). The length of the CDR3 is 10 residues.

This clonotype has more than one count but fewer than ten. This chain joins TRBV15 and TRBJ1-1; D unresolved. Germline values: CDR1 LNHNV, CDR2 YYDKDF (reference sequence). The V end lost 0 bases, the J end lost 3 bases, and 14 bases lay between the germline ends. The CDR3 sequence is 16 residues long. This CDR3 reads CATSREGRRDDTEAFF. The CDR3 DNA reads TGTGCCACCAGCAGAGAAGGTAGGAGGGATGACACTGAAGCTTTCTTT.

This clonotype was counted only a few times. The chain is built from TRBV14 and TRBJ2-7, with D possibly matching TRBD1 (5 bases). Trimming cost V 0 bases and J 2 bases, with 11 bases left between them. The CDR3 totals 15 residues. Germline V gene data show CDR1 as SGHDN and CDR2 as FVKESK. The CDR3 reads CASSQEEQDPYEQYF. The CDR3 nucleotides are TGTGCCAGCAGCCAAGAGGAACAGGATCCCTACGAGCAGTACTTC.

The chain couples TRBV3-1 to TRBJ1-6, with D unresolved. Germline values: CDR1 LGHDT, CDR2 YNNKEL (reference sequence). This CDR3 has 14 residues. V lost 1 base, J lost 5 bases, and 6 bases lay in between. The CDR3 DNA is TGTGCCAGCAGCCAAGGATGGGATAATTCACCCCTCCACTTT. Protein: CASSQGWDNSPLHF. Supplemented by reference TRBV3-1 and TRBJ1-6, the full variable domain reads DTAVSQTPKYLVTQMGNDKSIKCEQNLGHDTMYWYKQDSKKFLKIMFSYNNKELIINETVPNRFSPKSPDKAHLNLHINSLELGDSAVYFCASSQGWDNSPLHFGNGTRLTVT.

The chain employs TRBV13 and TRBJ1-2, with a possible D match to TRBD1 (5 bases). Trimming shortened V by 0 bases and J by 6 bases, and 14 bases separated the two germline ends. Germline V gene data show CDR1 as PRHDT and CDR2 as FYEKMQ (reference sequence). This CDR3 spans 15 amino acids. The CDR3 loop is CASSLGPGFIDGYTF. Written as DNA, the CDR3 is TGTGCCAGCAGCTTAGGTCCAGGGTTTATAGATGGCTACACCTTC.

The J gene is TRBJ1-2, the V gene TRBV5-1; no reliable D call. Germline V CDR1 and CDR2: SGHRS, YFSETQ. V lost 0 bases, J lost 5 bases, and 14 bases lay in between. The CDR3 is 15 residues long. In DNA form, the CDR3 reads TGCGCCAGCAGCTTGGGATGGACGCTCGAATATGGCTACACCTTC. Its protein is CASSLGWTLEYGYTF.

This clonotype was recorded a few times. V usage is TRBV28 and J usage is TRBJ1-1, with D perhaps matching TRBD1 (5 bases). Germline V CDR1 and CDR2: MDHEN, SYDVKM. CDR3 length equals 16 residues. Trimming stripped 6 bases from V and 0 bases from J, with 17 bases between. CDR3: CASSPWGGRVNTEAFF. Written as DNA, the CDR3 is TGTGCCAGCAGCCCCTGGGGCGGAAGGGTGAACACTGAAGCTTTCTTT.

The V gene is TRBV28, the J gene TRBJ2-1, with 11 bases lining up with TRBD2. This CDR3 has 16 amino acids. After removal of 5 bases from V and 4 bases from J, the junction contained 7 bases not matched to a gene. CDR1 is MDHEN, CDR2 SYDVKM, per germline. CDR3 in amino acids: CASSLISGRVYNEQFF. The DNA of the CDR3 is TGTGCCAGCAGTCTCATTAGCGGGAGGGTTTACAATGAGCAGTTCTTC.

This clonotype appeared a few times. The chain uses TRBV5-1 and TRBJ1-4, with 8 bases matching TRBD1. This CDR3 region has 17 residues. Unmatched junction bases numbered 7, after V lost 3 bases and J lost 0 bases. The germline V gene has CDR1 SGHRS and CDR2 YFSETQ. The CDR3 loop reads CASSSGQGVATNEKLFF. In nucleotides, the CDR3 is TGCGCCAGCAGCTCCGGACAGGGAGTGGCAACTAATGAAAAACTGTTTTTT. The variable domain in full, completed from reference TRBV5-1 and TRBJ1-4, reads KAGVTQTPRYLIKTRGQQVTLSCSPISGHRSVSWYQQTPGQGLQFLFEYFSETQRNKGNFPGRFSGRQFSNSRSEMNVSTLELGDSALYLCASSSGQGVATNEKLFFGSGTQLSVL.

This clonotype was recorded many times. This chain uses TRBV7-2 with TRBJ2-5, with D uncertain. The germline V gene has CDR1 SGHTA and CDR2 FQGNSA. V was clipped by 5 bases and J by 4 bases, with 14 bases between them. The CDR3 has 14 amino acids. CDR3 bases: TGTGCCAGCAGCCAAGGTTCCTGGGGAGAGACCCAGTACTTC. Its translation is CASSQGSWGETQYF.

This clonotype was counted between two and nine times. This sequence joins TRBV7-2 and TRBJ2-7; 7 bases are a match to TRBD1. J gave up 4 bases and V 5 bases, and 5 bases lay outside the gene matches. The germline gives CDR1 SGHTA, CDR2 FQGNSA. This CDR3 contains 13 residues. CDR3 amino acids: CASSLTDRYEQYF. CDR3 coding DNA: TGTGCCAGCAGCCTCACGGACAGGTACGAGCAGTACTTC.

This clonotype appeared a few times. The chain has TRBV5-1 and TRBJ2-7, with D tentatively TRBD1 or TRBD2 (5 bases each). The CDR3 has 14 amino acids. Trimming cost V 5 bases and J 2 bases, with 14 bases left between them. The germline gives CDR1 SGHRS, CDR2 YFSETQ. DNA of the CDR3: TGCGCCAGCAGACCCGGGACGCAACCCTACGAGCAGTACTTC. Translated: CASRPGTQPYEQYF. The full variable domain, in which reference TRBV5-1 and TRBJ2-7 provide the parts outside the CDR3, is KAGVTQTPRYLIKTRGQQVTLSCSPISGHRSVSWYQQTPGQGLQFLFEYFSETQRNKGNFPGRFSGRQFSNSRSEMNVSTLELGDSALYLCASRPGTQPYEQYFGPGTRLTVT.

The genes are TRBV7-9 and TRBJ1-6; the D gene is possibly TRBD1 (5 bases). Germline CDR1 and CDR2: SEHNR and FQNEAQ (reference sequence). Trimming left V 4 bases short and J 7 bases short, with 20 bases between. The CDR3 consists of 17 residues. The CDR3 region is CASSSLKPWGGNSPLHF. The CDR3 DNA follows: TGTGCCAGCAGCTCTCTCAAACCCTGGGGGGGGAATTCACCCCTCCACTTT.

The chain uses TRBV20-1 and TRBJ1-1; the D gene is possibly TRBD1 (5 bases). The CDR3 has 14 residues. Germline V CDR1 and CDR2: DFQATT, SNEGSKA (reference sequence). Trimming removed 3 bases at V and 1 base at J, with 12 bases between. CDR3 protein: CSARTQTANTEAFF. In DNA form, the CDR3 reads TGCAGTGCTAGGACCCAGACAGCGAACACTGAAGCTTTCTTT.

This clonotype was observed many times. The chain links TRBV12-3 or TRBV12-4 to TRBJ2-4; D tentatively fits TRBD1 or TRBD2 (5 bases each). The CDR3 contains 13 residues. Between the trimmed V and J ends, which lost 6 bases and 12 bases, there was a span of 18 bases. Written as DNA, the CDR3 is TGTGCCAGCAGCCTCGGGACGGTCAAGGGTCAGTACTTC. Translating gives CASSLGTVKGQYF.

This rearrangement joins TRBV6-1 to TRBJ1-3, with no clear D. The ends were cut back, 6 bases at V and 0 bases at J, with 12 bases in the middle. The CDR3 covers 15 residues. The germline gives CDR1 MNHNS, CDR2 SASEGT. The chain's CDR3 is CASRKAGDSGNTIYF. CDR3 nucleotide sequence: TGTGCCAGCAGGAAAGCCGGGGACTCTGGAAACACCATATATTTT.